The 29 T cell receptor beta chains reported below all come from one sample, sequenced in a study of T cell repertoires in cytomegalovirus infection. TCRdb analysed the reads with MiXCR anew, one entry per CDR3 protein. The profile shows 450,000 to 600,000 distinct CDR3 sequences, about 11% of them singletons. The specimen was PBMCs. Receptors were obtained from a human donor in good health (CMV status not recorded). Some clones in this sample may be carry-over from other donors' samples.

This clonotype has a count of ten or more. The chain employs TRBV19 and TRBJ2-3; 13 bases are shared with TRBD2. CDR1 and CDR2 from the germline V gene are LNHDA and SQIVND (reference sequence). The CDR3 extends over 14 amino acids. V trimming: 11 bases; J trimming: 5 bases; junction bases outside the gene matches: 7. The CDR3 protein is CAAALAGGRDTQYF. CDR3 bases: TGTGCCGCGGCACTAGCGGGGGGGCGAGATACGCAGTATTTT. Using reference TRBV19 and TRBJ2-3 for the parts outside the CDR3, the full variable domain is DGGITQSPKYLFRKEGQNVTLSCEQNLNHDAMYWYRQDPGQGLRLIYYSQIVNDFQKGDIAEGYSVSREKKESFPLTVTSAQKNPTAFYLCAAALAGGRDTQYFGPGTRLTVL.

This clonotype has at least ten counts. The rearrangement links TRBV7-8 to TRBJ2-2; D might be TRBD1 or TRBD2, each matching 5 bases. This CDR3 has 15 residues. The germline V and J ends were trimmed by 5 bases and 6 bases, with 16 bases remaining between them. From germline, CDR1 is SGHVS and CDR2 FQNEAQ. The DNA for the CDR3 is TGTGCCAGCAGCCCCTCGGGGACCCCACCCGGGGAGCTGTTTTTT. It codes for CASSPSGTPPGELFF.

This clonotype was detected many times. This sequence joins TRBV6-5 and TRBJ2-7, with TRBD2 identical over 9 bases. Trimming cost V 10 bases and J 0 bases; bases outside gene matches: 4. This CDR3 has 13 amino acids. In germline, CDR1 is MNHEY, CDR2 SVGAGI. In DNA form, the CDR3 reads TGTGCCATCGTAGCGGGAGACTCCTACGAGCAGTACTTC. It encodes CAIVAGDSYEQYF.

This clonotype was found many times. This chain connects TRBV7-2 to TRBJ1-6; 10 bases match TRBD1. This CDR3 comprises 19 residues. V shed 3 bases, J shed 0 bases, and the junction held 8 bases outside the gene matches. CDR1 and CDR2 from the germline V gene are SGHTA and FQGNSA. The CDR3 DNA sequence: TGTGCCAGCAGCTTCGGGACAGGGGCCAGGAGCTCCTATAATTCACCCCTCCACTTT. Amino acid sequence: CASSFGTGARSSYNSPLHF.

The gene calls are TRBV30 and TRBJ1-5; no definite D call. This CDR3 is built from 13 residues. Germline values: CDR1 GTSNPN, CDR2 SVGIG (reference sequence). Between the trimmed V and J ends, which lost 1 base and 0 bases, there was a span of 4 bases. The CDR3 bases are TGTGCCTGGAGTGGGAGTAGCAATCAGCCCCAGCATTTT. It encodes CAWSGSSNQPQHF. Full variable domain (outside the CDR3, taken from reference TRBV30 and TRBJ1-5): SQTIHQWPATLVQPVGSPLSLECTVEGTSNPNLYWYRQAAGRGLQLLFYSVGIGQISSEVPQNLSASRPQDRQFILSSKKLLLSDSGFYLCAWSGSSNQPQHFGDGTRLSIL.

This clonotype was found many times. The chain couples TRBV7-9 to TRBJ2-1; 7 nucleotides match TRBD1. This CDR3 comprises 16 residues. V lost 4 bases to trimming and J lost 0 bases; unmatched junction nucleotides: 6. Germline V gene sequence: CDR1 SEHNR, CDR2 FQNEAQ (reference sequence). CDR3 region: CASSYSTGSSYNEQFF. CDR3 sequence (DNA): TGTGCCAGCAGCTACTCGACAGGGAGCTCCTACAATGAGCAGTTCTTC. The whole variable domain, filled in from reference TRBV7-9 and TRBJ2-1, reads DTGVSQNPRHKITKRGQNVTFRCDPISEHNRLYWYRQTLGQGPEFLTYFQNEAQLEKSRLLSDRFSAERPKGSFSTLEIQRTEQGDSAMYLCASSYSTGSSYNEQFFGPGTRLTVL.

The chain has TRBV18 and TRBJ2-5; D gene uncertain. The V gene lost 1 base and the J gene lost 3 bases, with 12 bases spanning the gap. Germline V gene data show CDR1 as KGHSH and CDR2 as LQKENI. The CDR3 runs 15 residues. The CDR3 sequence is CASSPQESAKETQYF. CDR3 DNA: TGTGCCAGCTCACCACAGGAATCAGCGAAAGAGACCCAGTACTTC.

This clonotype was seen many times. V is TRBV28 and J is TRBJ2-2; the D gene could be TRBD1 or TRBD2 (5 bases each). The germline gives CDR1 MDHEN, CDR2 SYDVKM. The CDR3 runs to 16 residues. Trimming pared 2 bases from V and 4 bases from J, leaving 14 bases between. DNA for the CDR3: TGTGCCAGCAGTTTAGTACAGGAGGTCGGCACCGGGGAGCTGTTTTTT. This encodes CASSLVQEVGTGELFF.

There are many counts of this clonotype. This sequence joins TRBV7-2 and TRBJ2-3; 11 bases align to TRBD2. The CDR3 has 17 amino acids. V lost 1 base and J lost 6; bases outside the gene matches: 9. In germline, CDR1 is SGHTA, CDR2 FQGNSA. The CDR3 protein is CASSLVSGGAISDTQYF. CDR3 DNA sequence: TGTGCCAGCAGCTTAGTTAGCGGGGGGGCTATTTCCGATACGCAGTATTTT.

The CDR3 region has the DNA TGTGCCAGCAGTGAATTGGGACAGGCCGACAATGAGCAGTTCTTC. Translated: CASSELGQADNEQFF. The V call is TRBV25-1, the J call TRBJ2-1, with 8 bases that match TRBD1. Germline CDR1 is MGHDK and CDR2 is SYGVNS. This CDR3 has 15 amino acids. Losses at the gene ends were 1 base for V and 5 bases for J; bases not matched to a gene: 4.

This clonotype was seen repeatedly, ten times or more. The J gene is TRBJ2-6, the V gene TRBV27, with D unclear. Germline assignment: CDR1 MNHEY and CDR2 SMNVEV (reference sequence). The CDR3 length is 16 residues. V was shortened by 6 bases and J by 2 bases, with 14 bases between the two germline ends. The CDR3 DNA follows: TGTGCCAGCAGACAGCGCCCAGATCCTGGGGCCAACGTCCTGACTTTC. The encoded protein is CASRQRPDPGANVLTF.

This clonotype was seen at least ten times. The chain has TRBV12-3 or TRBV12-4 and TRBJ2-3, with 7 bases matching TRBD2. After removal of 7 bases from V and 0 bases from J, the junction contained 7 bases not matched to a gene. This CDR3 has 15 residues. CDR3 DNA: TGTGCCAGCACCGCGAGCGGGACTAGCACAGATACGCAGTATTTT. Translated: CASTASGTSTDTQYF.

This clonotype was found a few times. The rearrangement uses TRBV4-2 and TRBJ2-3, with D hard to call. The CDR3 runs 16 residues. CDR1 is LGHNA and CDR2 is YNFKEQ in the germline V gene. The germline V and J ends were trimmed by 0 bases and 1 base, with 11 bases remaining between them. The CDR3 DNA follows: TGTGCCAGCAGCCAAGATTCTTCCCAGGGCACAGATACGCAGTATTTT. Residues: CASSQDSSQGTDTQYF.

This clonotype was detected ten times or more. The gene calls are TRBV7-3 and TRBJ2-1, with D hard to call. The V and J ends lost 1 base and 9 bases respectively, with 7 bases between them. Germline lookup yields CDR1 SGHTA and CDR2 FQGTGA. The CDR3 has 12 residues. CDR3 in DNA: TGTGCCAGCAGCTTAATAGGCGGTGAGCAGTTCTTC. Encoded protein: CASSLIGGEQFF.

This chain uses TRBV29-1 with TRBJ2-3; no clear D. Germline V gene lookup returns CDR1 SQVTM and CDR2 ANQGSEA. V lost 2 bases, J lost 4 bases, and 7 bases lay in between. The CDR3 length is 12 residues. CDR3 coding DNA: TGCAGCGTTGAATCTCAATCAGATACGCAGTATTTT. Protein: CSVESQSDTQYF.

The V and J genes are TRBV7-3 and TRBJ2-7; 7 bases are a match to TRBD2. CDR1 and CDR2 (germline): SGHTA, FQGTGA. The ends lost 3 bases at V and 6 bases at J; junction bases unmatched: 8. The CDR3 is 14 residues long. The CDR3 spells CASSFRGSDSEQYF. The CDR3 DNA follows: TGTGCCAGCAGCTTCCGCGGGAGTGATTCCGAGCAGTACTTC.

In its sample, this clonotype was seen many times. The J gene is TRBJ1-2, the V gene TRBV5-6; 8 bases match TRBD1. Germline V CDR1 and CDR2: SGHDT, YYEEEE. The V and J ends lost 4 bases and 13 bases, in that order; junction bases with no gene match: 6. The length of the CDR3 is 11 residues. As DNA, the CDR3 is TGTGCCAGCAGCGAGGACAGGGCTATCACCTTC. This sequence encodes CASSEDRAITF.

Many counts were recorded for this clonotype. The genes are TRBV27 and TRBJ2-6; no clear D gene. From germline, CDR1 is MNHEY and CDR2 SMNVEV (reference sequence). The CDR3 sequence is 14 residues long. V lost 4 bases, J lost 2 bases, and 6 bases lay in between. The CDR3 bases are TGTGCCAGCAGTTCATCCGCTGGGGCCAACGTCCTGACTTTC. The encoded protein is CASSSSAGANVLTF.

This chain uses TRBV12-3 or TRBV12-4 with TRBJ2-3, with 13 bases lining up with TRBD2. The trim removed 4 bases at V and 6 bases at J, leaving 10 bases unmatched. The CDR3 covers 17 residues. CDR3 amino acids: CASSSGTSGIYGDTQYF. The CDR3 coding sequence is TGTGCCAGCAGTTCCGGGACTAGCGGGATATACGGGGATACGCAGTATTTT.

This clonotype came up many times. The rearrangement uses TRBV19 and TRBJ1-2; a weak D match, TRBD1 (5 bases). V lost 3 bases to trimming and J lost 6 bases, with 17 bases between them. The CDR3 contains 15 residues. Germline V gene sequence: CDR1 LNHDA, CDR2 SQIVND (reference sequence). The CDR3 nucleotides are TGTGCCAGTAGTATGAGGGGTACCAACCTCGATGGCTACACCTTC. It is translated as CASSMRGTNLDGYTF.

At least ten counts were recorded for this clonotype. This chain connects TRBV28 to TRBJ2-3, with TRBD2 matching 8 bases. The CDR3 totals 16 residues. CDR1 is MDHEN and CDR2 is SYDVKM in the germline V gene. V was pared by 2 bases and J by 2 bases, with 6 bases of the junction left unmatched. The CDR3 DNA reads as TGTGCCAGCAGTTTACCCTATGGACTAGCCACAGATACGCAGTATTTT. Protein product: CASSLPYGLATDTQYF.

This clonotype was seen at least ten times. The junction and the germline gene differ at one end; a read error may be behind it. This chain links TRBV5-1 with TRBJ1-2; 9 positions match TRBD1. The CDR3 extends over 14 amino acids. Germline CDR1 reads SGHRS; CDR2 reads YFSETQ. CDR3 in amino acids: CASSTGQGDYGYTF. The CDR3 nucleotides are TGTGCCAGCAGCACGGGACAGGGCGACTATGGCTACACCTTC.

In this sample, this clonotype turned up many times. The chain is built from TRBV14 and TRBJ2-7; the D is unclear. Germline V gene lookup returns CDR1 SGHDN and CDR2 FVKESK. The V end was cut by 0 bases, the J end by 0 bases, with 6 bases between. CDR3 length equals 14 residues. CDR3 DNA sequence: TGTGCCAGCAGCCAAGAGAAGGGCTCCTACGAGCAGTACTTC. It codes for CASSQEKGSYEQYF.

This clonotype was seen at least ten times. This chain joins TRBV7-2 and TRBJ2-7, with 7 nucleotides matching TRBD1. This CDR3 has 15 residues. CDR1 is SGHTA and CDR2 is FQGNSA in the germline V gene. Unmatched junction bases numbered 5, after V lost 1 base and J lost 2 bases. CDR3 in amino acids: CASSLVSQGAYEQYF. Written as DNA, the CDR3 is TGTGCCAGCAGCTTAGTGTCGCAGGGGGCCTACGAGCAGTACTTC.

The chain is built from TRBV2 and TRBJ1-1; 7 nucleotides line up with TRBD1. J gave up 5 bases and V 11 bases, and 11 bases lay outside the gene matches. CDR1 is SNHLY and CDR2 is FYNNEI in the germline V gene. The CDR3 covers 13 residues. This chain's CDR3 is CASQRQGGTEAFF. The CDR3 region has the DNA TGTGCCTCCCAACGACAGGGCGGTACTGAAGCTTTCTTT.

This clonotype was seen many times. The V and J genes are TRBV12-3 or TRBV12-4 and TRBJ2-5; a possible D gene is TRBD2 (5 bases). With 2 bases removed from V and 3 bases from J, the gap between germline ends came to 10 bases. The CDR3 has 14 amino acids. CDR3 amino acids: CASSLRSGKETQYF. The CDR3, as DNA: TGTGCCAGCAGTTTAAGATCCGGGAAAGAGACCCAGTACTTC.

Worth noting for this clonotype: A much larger clone lies one base from this, so it may be a read error. V and J are TRBV4-1 and TRBJ2-1, with 9 bases that match TRBD2. The CDR3 is made up of 15 amino acids. Germline assignment: CDR1 MGHRA and CDR2 YSYEKL. The CDR3 DNA follows: TGTGCCAGCAGCCAAGAGACTAGCGGCTACAATGTGCAGTTCTTC. Its protein product is CASSQETSGYNVQFF.

This clonotype was seen repeatedly, ten times or more. The chain uses TRBV2 and TRBJ2-2; D is ambiguous. The CDR3 totals 14 residues. The germline V gene has CDR1 SNHLY and CDR2 FYNNEI. V shed 2 bases and J shed 0 bases, with 4 bases lying between them. CDR3 DNA: TGTGCCAGCAGTGAACAGGCGAACACCGGGGAGCTGTTTTTT. Its protein is CASSEQANTGELFF.

This clonotype was observed at least ten times. The chain carries TRBV2 and TRBJ2-2; D remains unclear. CDR3 length equals 15 residues. Germline V gene sequence: CDR1 SNHLY, CDR2 FYNNEI. Trimming took 3 bases from V and 2 from J, leaving 10 bases between them. The CDR3 protein is CASSDSYRNTGELFF. CDR3 nucleotides: TGTGCCAGCAGTGACTCCTACCGAAACACCGGGGAGCTGTTTTTT.